This TCR beta chain was captured in a study of T cell responses to AZD1222 COVID-19 vaccine. Study findings and constraints: Donors, mostly white British, included more females; clonal diversity was possibly underestimated. Of the AZD1222 recipients, only six or seven were seropositive at baseline.

Trimming took off 5 bases at V and 4 bases at J, with 23 bases between the two ends. This CDR3 is 17 amino acids long. Germline-derived CDR1 and CDR2 are SEHNR and FQNEAQ (reference sequence). Turning to this clone: Its antigen is undetermined.

The method was immunoSEQ multiplex PCR; TCRdb's version includes in-frame clones alone and lacks a portion of them. The data hold 150,000 to 200,000 clones, with around 92% observed a single time. The genes are TRBV7-9 and TRBJ1-2; D is unclear. Material: peripheral blood, obtained on day 0 of AZD1222 vaccination. The clonotype originates from an adult in good health. Written as DNA, the CDR3 is TGTGCCAGCAGCCCTCTGACGGTCTCCGTCATGTTCTATGGCTACACCTTC. Translation: CASSPLTVSVMFYGYTF.